This TCR beta chain was found in a study of T cells in narcolepsy. Study-level points and caveats: No autoreactive T cell clone sequences appeared in some memory CD4+ repertoires. Healthy controls reportedly lacked the autoreactive clonotypes serially found in patients' blood. Same-patient CSF and blood CD4+ T cell clonotypes included HCRT-specific and TRIB2-specific autoreactive ones.

Details on this clone: The antigen remains undetermined.

Assay: immunoSEQ multiplex PCR; the TCRdb copy retains only in-frame clones and omits some. The table has some 17,000 clones, approximately 90% seen once. V lost 2 bases and J lost 7; bases outside the gene matches: 7. Looked up from germline, CDR1 is LGHNA and CDR2 is YSLEER. This CDR3 contains 15 residues. This TCR was recovered from a human donor in good health. The material sequenced was memory (CD45RA-) CD4+ T cells from blood. This chain uses TRBV4-3 with TRBJ1-4; the match to TRBD1 covers 7 bases. The CDR3, as DNA: TGCGCCAGCAGCCAACAGGGGGTTGTGAGTGAAAAACTGTTTTTT. As protein: CASSQQGVVSEKLFF.